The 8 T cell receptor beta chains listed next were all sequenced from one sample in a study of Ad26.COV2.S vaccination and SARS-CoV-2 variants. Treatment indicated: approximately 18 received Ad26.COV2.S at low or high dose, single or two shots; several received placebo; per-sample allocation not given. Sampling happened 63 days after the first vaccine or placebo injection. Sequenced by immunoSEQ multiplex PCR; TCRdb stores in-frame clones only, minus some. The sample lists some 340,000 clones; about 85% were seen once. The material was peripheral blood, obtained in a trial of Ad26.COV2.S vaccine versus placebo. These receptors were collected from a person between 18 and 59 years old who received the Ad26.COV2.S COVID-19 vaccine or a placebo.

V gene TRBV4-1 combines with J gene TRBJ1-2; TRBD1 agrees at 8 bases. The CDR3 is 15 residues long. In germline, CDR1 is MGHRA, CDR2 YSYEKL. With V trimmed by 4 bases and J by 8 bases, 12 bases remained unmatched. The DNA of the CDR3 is TGCGCCAGCAGCCCGACCGGGCAGGGGGCGGAAGGCTACACCTTC. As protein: CASSPTGQGAEGYTF.

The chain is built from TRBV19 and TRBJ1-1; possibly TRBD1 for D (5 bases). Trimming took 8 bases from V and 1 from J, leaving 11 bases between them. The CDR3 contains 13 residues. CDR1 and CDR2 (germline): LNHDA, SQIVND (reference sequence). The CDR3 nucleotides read TGTGCCAGTCGGGGGAACCAGAACACTGAAGCTTTCTTT. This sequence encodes CASRGNQNTEAFF.

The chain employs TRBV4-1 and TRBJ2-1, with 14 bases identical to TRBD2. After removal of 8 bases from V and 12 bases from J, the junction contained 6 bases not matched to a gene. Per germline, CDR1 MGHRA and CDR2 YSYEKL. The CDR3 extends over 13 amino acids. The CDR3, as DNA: TGCGCCAGCGGGACCGGGACTAGCGGGGGGCAGTTCTTC. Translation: CASGTGTSGGQFF.

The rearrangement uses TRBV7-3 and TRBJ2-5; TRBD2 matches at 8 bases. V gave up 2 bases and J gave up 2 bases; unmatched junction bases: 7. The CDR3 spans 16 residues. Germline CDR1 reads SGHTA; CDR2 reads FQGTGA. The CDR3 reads CASSLSGGAKQETQYF. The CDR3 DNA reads TGTGCCAGCAGCTTATCCGGGGGGGCTAAACAAGAGACCCAGTACTTC.

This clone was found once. The CDR3 spells CASSPVYSNQPQHF. CDR3 bases: TGTGCCAGCAGCCCCGTATATAGCAATCAGCCCCAGCATTTT. J is TRBJ1-5 and V is TRBV6-5; D not certain. This CDR3 region has 14 residues. Trimming shortened V by 6 bases and J by 0 bases, and 9 bases separated the two germline ends. The V gene's germline CDR1 is MNHEY and CDR2 SVGAGI.

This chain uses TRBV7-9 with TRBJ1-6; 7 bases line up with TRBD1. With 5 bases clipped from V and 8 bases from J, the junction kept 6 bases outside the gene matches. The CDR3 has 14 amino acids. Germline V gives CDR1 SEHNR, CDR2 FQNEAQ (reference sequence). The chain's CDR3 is CASSLGGGDSPLHF. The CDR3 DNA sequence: TGTGCCAGCAGCCTGGGAGGGGGCGATTCACCCCTCCACTTT.

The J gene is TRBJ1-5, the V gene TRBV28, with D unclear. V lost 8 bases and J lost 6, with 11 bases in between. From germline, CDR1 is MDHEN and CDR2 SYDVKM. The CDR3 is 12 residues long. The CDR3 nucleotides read TGTGCCAGCCGGACCGGTGCTCAGCCCCAGCATTTT. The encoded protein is CASRTGAQPQHF. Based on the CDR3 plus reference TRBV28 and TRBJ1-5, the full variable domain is DVKVTQSSRYLVKRTGEKVFLECVQDMDHENMFWYRQDPGLGLRLIYFSYDVKMKEKGDIPEGYSVSREKKERFSLILESASTNQTSMYLCASRTGAQPQHFGDGTRLSIL.

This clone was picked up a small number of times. The CDR3 DNA is TGCGCCAGCAGCTTGGGGGTAGGAAGCAGGAGGAACACTGAAGCTTTCTTT. Protein: CASSLGVGSRRNTEAFF. The chain has TRBV5-1 and TRBJ1-1; D ambiguous. V was cut by 0 bases and J by 1 base, with 16 bases left in between. Germline V lookup: CDR1 SGHRS, CDR2 YFSETQ. The CDR3 loop spans 17 amino acids. The full variable domain, in which reference TRBV5-1 and TRBJ1-1 provide the parts outside the CDR3, is KAGVTQTPRYLIKTRGQQVTLSCSPISGHRSVSWYQQTPGQGLQFLFEYFSETQRNKGNFPGRFSGRQFSNSRSEMNVSTLELGDSALYLCASSLGVGSRRNTEAFFGQGTRLTVV.